This paragraph covers one T cell receptor (beta chain) sequence. Its target is not known. Healthy Caucasians alone served as donors. The entry originates in a study of identical twins. Template switching added a universal primer site; cDNA carried unique molecular identifiers. Using its own MiXCR run on the 5' RACE reads, TCRdb lists one record per CDR3 protein. In the table there are approximately 690,000 distinct CDR3 sequences, 5.5% to 7.5% of which are singletons. Findings and caveats of the study: Models underestimated how often monozygotic twins shared out-of-frame TCR alpha. Abundant beta clonotypes from cord blood bore fewer insertions; memory repertoires lacked this pattern.

Sample: naive T cells sorted from blood. The origin of this receptor is a man younger than 35 in good health.

In DNA form, the CDR3 reads TGTGCCTGGAGTGCCCTGGGACAGGGGAACACTGAAGCTTTCTTT. This sequence encodes CAWSALGQGNTEAFF. J is TRBJ1-1 and V is TRBV30; 9 bases align to TRBD1. The junction had 4 bases not matched to a gene; V was cut back by 1 base and J by 1 base. The CDR3 contains 15 residues. CDR1 is GTSNPN and CDR2 is SVGIG in the germline V gene (reference sequence).